This entry lists 30 T cell receptor beta chains sequenced from one sample in a study of blood T cell repertoires in COVID-19. Data came from immunoSEQ multiplex PCR; TCRdb stores just in-frame clones and leaves some out. Counted here are some 350,000 clones, 90% to 95% occurring once; the ten biggest clones make up 2.5% to 4%. The specimen sequenced was peripheral blood. The receptors derive from a woman in her late teens or twenties who had recovered from COVID-19.

The chain links TRBV6-6 to TRBJ2-1; 13 positions match TRBD2. Germline V CDR1 and CDR2: MNHNY, SVGAGI (reference sequence). The V gene end was trimmed by 5 bases and the J gene end by 0 bases; junction bases not matched to a gene: 10. CDR3 size: 19 residues. CDR3 in DNA: TGTGCCAGCAGTCCCAGGTGGACTAGCGGGGGTCTCTCCTACAATGAGCAGTTCTTC. Translation: CASSPRWTSGGLSYNEQFF.

The J gene is TRBJ2-3, the V gene TRBV9; 9 bases agree with TRBD2. The CDR3 totals 15 residues. V was pared by 0 bases and J by 5 bases, with 4 bases of the junction left unmatched. Germline assignment: CDR1 SGDLS and CDR2 YYNGEE. In DNA form, the CDR3 reads TGTGCCAGCAGCGTAGAGGGGCGGGAGGGAGATACGCAGTATTTT. It specifies CASSVEGREGDTQYF.

The count of this clone is one. The V gene is TRBV6-5, the J gene TRBJ2-2; 8 positions agree with TRBD1. The V and J ends lost 5 bases and 0 bases, in that order; junction bases with no gene match: 2. Germline V gene lookup returns CDR1 MNHEY and CDR2 SVGAGI. This CDR3 contains 15 residues. The CDR3 DNA reads as TGTGCCAGCAGTCAGGACAGGGCGAACACCGGGGAGCTGTTTTTT. Amino acids: CASSQDRANTGELFF.

The chain employs TRBV7-2 and TRBJ1-2; 7 bases match TRBD1. Trimming removed 1 base from V and 5 bases from J; junction bases left unmatched: 7. The CDR3 length is 15 residues. Germline V gene data show CDR1 as SGHTA and CDR2 as FQGNSA. The CDR3 region has the DNA TGTGCCAGCAGCTTAGATCCAGGGGGGCGGTATGGCTACACCTTC. It translates to CASSLDPGGRYGYTF.

The rearrangement links TRBV21-1 to TRBJ2-1; TRBD2 reflects the table's D call only, with no check against the DNA. TRBV21-1 is given as a pseudogene. The CDR3 sequence is 14 residues long. The CDR3 nucleotides read TGTGCCAGCCTCGAGCGGGTCACGTACAATGAGCAGTTCTTC. This sequence encodes CASLERVTYNEQFF.

The chain uses TRBV2 and TRBJ2-7, with D tentatively TRBD2 (5 bases). Deletions cut 6 bases from V and 7 bases from J, with 13 bases between. The V gene's germline CDR1 is SNHLY and CDR2 FYNNEI. The CDR3 contains 12 residues. Here the CDR3 DNA reads TGTGCCAGCAGCTACGAGACGGGGGAGCAGTACGTC. This translates into CASSYETGEQYV.

This chain uses TRBV2 with TRBJ1-5; tentatively, D is TRBD1 (5 bases). Germline-derived CDR1 and CDR2 are SNHLY and FYNNEI. This CDR3 has 16 amino acids. Trimming took 6 bases from V and 2 from J, leaving 17 bases between them. CDR3 bases: TGTGCCAGCAGAGAGACAGTCCTGATGGGCAATCAGCCCCAGCATTTT. Its protein product is CASRETVLMGNQPQHF.

The J gene is TRBJ2-1, the V gene TRBV4-3; 7 nucleotides align to TRBD2. V shed 4 bases, J shed 0 bases, and the junction held 12 bases outside the gene matches. Germline V CDR1 and CDR2: LGHNA, YSLEER. CDR3 length: 18 amino acids. The CDR3 protein is CASSRAASGTYSYNEQFF. CDR3 nucleotides: TGCGCCAGCAGCCGGGCGGCGAGCGGGACCTACTCCTACAATGAGCAGTTCTTC.

The chain carries TRBV29-1 and TRBJ2-1, with 7 bases fitting TRBD2. Germline CDR1 SQVTM, CDR2 ANQGSEA. CDR3 length equals 16 residues. J lost 0 bases, V lost 6 bases, and 11 bases had no gene match. CDR3 in DNA: TGCAGCGTCCGAGCTTCCGGGGAGGGCTCCTACAATGAGCAGTTCTTC. It codes for CSVRASGEGSYNEQFF.

V gene TRBV5-4 combines with J gene TRBJ2-3; 16 bases are shared with TRBD2. Germline assignment: CDR1 SGHNT and CDR2 YYREEE (reference sequence). This CDR3 is 18 amino acids long. The V and J ends lost 4 bases and 9 bases, in that order; junction bases with no gene match: 14. The CDR3 sequence is CASSLGTSGRADPHTQYF. CDR3 in DNA: TGTGCCAGCAGCCTTGGGACTAGCGGGAGGGCCGACCCCCACACGCAGTATTTT.

The chain has TRBV4-3 and TRBJ2-7, with D perhaps matching TRBD2 (6 bases). Germline-derived CDR1 and CDR2 are LGHNA and YSLEER. Trimming left V 0 bases short and J 2 bases short, with 11 bases between. CDR3 length: 15 residues. This CDR3 is CASSQDSSGAYEQYV. The CDR3 region has the DNA TGCGCCAGCAGCCAAGATTCTTCGGGGGCCTACGAGCAGTACGTC.

The chain carries TRBV6-1 and TRBJ2-1; 12 nucleotides align to TRBD2. The length of the CDR3 is 16 residues. In germline, CDR1 is MNHNS, CDR2 SASEGT. With V trimmed by 4 bases and J by 9 bases, 10 bases remained unmatched. This chain's CDR3 is CASSATSGRRDGEQFF. The CDR3 DNA is TGTGCCAGCAGTGCCACTAGCGGGAGGAGGGATGGTGAGCAGTTCTTC.

CDR3 residues: CASSPRTSRVRDTQYF. In DNA form, the CDR3 reads TGTGCCAGCAGCCCCAGGACTAGCAGGGTTCGGGATACGCAGTATTTT. The chain employs TRBV11-3 and TRBJ2-3; 8 bases line up with TRBD2. Germline loops: CDR1 SGHNT, CDR2 YENEEA. J gave up 6 bases and V 5 bases, and 13 bases lay outside the gene matches. CDR3 size: 16 residues.

This clone was recorded once. The V gene is TRBV11-2, the J gene TRBJ2-1; D is unresolved. CDR3 length equals 15 residues. Trimming cost V 2 bases and J 5 bases, with 13 bases left between them. The germline V gene has CDR1 SGHAT and CDR2 FQNNGV. The DNA of the CDR3 is TGTGCCAGCAGCTTAATGTTCTTCGCGAACAATGAGCAGTTCTTC. Its protein is CASSLMFFANNEQFF.

Written as DNA, the CDR3 is TGTGCCAGCAATGGAGGACAGGGCCGGGAAGCTTTCTTT. It codes for CASNGGQGREAFF. The chain employs TRBV2 and TRBJ1-1, with TRBD1 matching over 8 bases. The V gene end was trimmed by 7 bases and the J gene end by 8 bases; junction bases not matched to a gene: 9. Germline values: CDR1 SNHLY, CDR2 FYNNEI. The CDR3 loop spans 13 amino acids.

This CDR3 is CASAPGTSRPNEQFF. The CDR3 region has the DNA TGTGCCAGCGCCCCCGGGACTAGTAGACCCAATGAGCAGTTCTTC. The rearrangement uses TRBV6-5 and TRBJ2-1, with 8 bases lining up with TRBD2. This CDR3 comprises 15 residues. V was pared by 8 bases and J by 6 bases, with 12 bases of the junction left unmatched. The germline V gene has CDR1 MNHEY and CDR2 SVGAGI.

The chain combines TRBV5-1 with TRBJ2-3; TRBD2 aligns across 16 bases. The CDR3 totals 17 residues. Losses at the gene ends were 3 bases for V and 6 bases for J; bases not matched to a gene: 7. Germline values: CDR1 SGHRS, CDR2 YFSETQ. Here the CDR3 DNA reads TGCGCCAGCAGCTCGACGGGACTAGCGGGAGGGGCCGATACGCAGTATTTT. As protein: CASSSTGLAGGADTQYF.

The chain joins TRBV11-2 to TRBJ2-7; no firm D call. The CDR3 is 13 residues long. The germline V and J ends were trimmed by 5 bases and 6 bases, with 14 bases remaining between them. From germline, CDR1 is SGHAT and CDR2 FQNNGV. The CDR3 protein is CASSTAKFLEQYV. The CDR3 nucleotides are TGTGCCAGCAGCACCGCGAAATTCCTCGAGCAGTACGTC.

The V gene is TRBV28, the J gene TRBJ2-7, with TRBD2 as a possible D gene (6 bases). The CDR3 covers 14 residues. Trimming removed 2 bases at V and 0 bases at J, with 8 bases between. Per the germline V gene, CDR1 is MDHEN and CDR2 is SYDVKM. The CDR3 DNA sequence: TGTGCCAGCAGTTTACCCGGGGGCTCCTACGAGCAGTACGTC. It translates to CASSLPGGSYEQYV.

The rearrangement links TRBV20-1 to TRBJ1-5; D is perhaps TRBD1 (6 bases). V was shortened by 3 bases and J by 4 bases, with 22 bases between the two germline ends. CDR3 length: 17 residues. Germline values: CDR1 DFQATT, CDR2 SNEGSKA (reference sequence). The CDR3 bases are TGCAGTGCTAGTACATTCGGGGCAGGGGCGAAGAATCAGCCCCAGCATTTT. Protein: CSASTFGAGAKNQPQHF.

Here the CDR3 DNA reads TGCGCCAGCAGCCCAACCTACAATGAGCAGTTCTTC. This translates into CASSPTYNEQFF. This sequence joins TRBV5-1 and TRBJ2-1; D not resolved. The germline CDR1 and CDR2 sequences are SGHRS and YFSETQ. The germline V and J ends were trimmed by 4 bases and 2 bases, with 4 bases remaining between them. The CDR3 sequence is 12 residues long.

This clone has only one observation. The chain carries TRBV20-1 and TRBJ2-1, with D hard to call. CDR1 and CDR2 (germline): DFQATT, SNEGSKA (reference sequence). The CDR3 extends over 10 amino acids. V was pared by 5 bases and J by 4 bases, with 3 bases between. The CDR3 DNA reads as TGCAGTGCTTTATACAATGAGCAGTTCTTC. Its translation is CSALYNEQFF.

The rearrangement joins TRBV7-2 to TRBJ2-7; D unresolved. From germline, CDR1 is SGHTA and CDR2 FQGNSA. This CDR3 contains 11 residues. V was cut by 1 base and J by 6 bases, with 4 bases left in between. The DNA for the CDR3 is TGTGCCAGCAGCTTAGGTCTCGAGCAGTACGTC. It translates to CASSLGLEQYV.

The chain couples TRBV18 to TRBJ1-1; 8 bases align to TRBD1. V shed 5 bases, J shed 5 bases, and the junction held 7 bases outside the gene matches. The CDR3 loop spans 14 amino acids. The germline CDR1 and CDR2 sequences are KGHSH and LQKENI. The CDR3 DNA reads TGTGCCAGCTCATCCGGGACAGGCAGTACTGAAGCTTTCTTT. Its translation is CASSSGTGSTEAFF.

The chain employs TRBV6-5 and TRBJ1-1; 8 bases match TRBD1. The CDR3 spans 11 residues. V dropped 6 bases and J dropped 11; count of bases not matched to a gene: 5. Germline CDR1 MNHEY, CDR2 SVGAGI. The CDR3, as DNA: TGTGCCAGCAGGTCAGGGGGCGGGGCTTTCTTT. It translates to CASRSGGGAFF.

The chain employs TRBV5-5 and TRBJ2-7; perhaps TRBD1 as D (5 bases). Trimming cost V 0 bases and J 10 bases, with 17 bases left between them. Per germline, CDR1 SGHKS and CDR2 YYEKEE (reference sequence). The CDR3 is made up of 14 amino acids. This CDR3 is CASSLADSRLRQYV. The CDR3 region has the DNA TGTGCCAGCAGCTTGGCCGACAGCCGCCTTCGTCAGTACGTC.

The chain has TRBV7-2 and TRBJ2-1; no clear D. Per germline, CDR1 SGHTA and CDR2 FQGNSA. V lost 1 base, J lost 4 bases, and 8 bases lay in between. The CDR3 length is 14 residues. The CDR3 loop is CASSLGHVYNEQFF. The CDR3 bases are TGTGCCAGCAGCTTAGGACACGTATACAATGAGCAGTTCTTC. Looking up the rest from reference TRBV7-2 and TRBJ2-1 gives the full variable domain: GAGVSQSPSNKVTEKGKDVELRCDPISGHTALYWYRQSLGQGLEFLIYFQGNSAPDKSGLPSDRFSAERTGGSVSTLTIQRTQQEDSAVYLCASSLGHVYNEQFFGPGTRLTVL.

This clone was seen once. The rearrangement uses TRBV10-3 and TRBJ2-5, with D possibly matching TRBD2 (5 bases). V was shortened by 2 bases and J by 0 bases, with 19 bases between the two germline ends. Germline V lookup: CDR1 ENHRY, CDR2 SYGVKD. This CDR3 region has 18 residues. The CDR3 sequence is CAISEEGPPVGNQETQYF. DNA for the CDR3: TGTGCCATCAGTGAGGAGGGCCCACCGGTTGGCAACCAAGAGACCCAGTACTTC.

This chain uses TRBV11-3 with TRBJ1-1; D unresolved. V lost 1 base, J lost 2 bases, and 5 bases lay in between. The CDR3 has 13 residues. CDR1 and CDR2 from the germline V gene are SGHNT and YENEEA. CDR3 DNA sequence: TGTGCCAGCAGCTTAGCGTTCAACACTGAAGCTTTCTTT. The encoded protein is CASSLAFNTEAFF.

The V call is TRBV11-2, the J call TRBJ2-2, with D perhaps TRBD2 (6 bases). There are 13 residues in the CDR3. CDR1 is SGHAT and CDR2 is FQNNGV in the germline V gene. Trimming stripped 10 bases from V and 4 bases from J, with 13 bases between. CDR3 sequence reads: CATFSGGTGELFF. The CDR3 coding sequence is TGTGCCACCTTTAGCGGCGGCACCGGGGAGCTGTTTTTT.